These T cell receptor beta chains were read from a single sample in a study of blood T cell repertoires in COVID-19. TCRdb's table, derived via immunoSEQ multiplex PCR, lists solely in-frame clones and lacks some. The sample records around 330,000 clones, roughly 90% being singletons. Sequenced sample: peripheral blood. Source of these receptors: a woman aged 45-59 years with active or convalescent COVID-19. Both conserved end residues are part of each CDR3. Fields, in order: V gene, D gene, J gene, clone size, CDR3 DNA, CDR3 protein. D genes are given only for firm matches. The size of a clone is reported for some rows only, either as once, few or many, or as a class for expanded clones.

TRBV2	TRBD1	TRBJ1-1	few	TGTGCCAGCAGTCCGGACAGGGATACTGAAGCTTTCTTT	CASSPDRDTEAFF
TRBV7-6	-	TRBJ2-2	-	TGTGCCAGCAGCTTAAGTAGCAGCGTCTACACCGGGGAGCTGTTTTTT	CASSLSSSVYTGELFF
TRBV19	TRBD1	TRBJ1-5	-	TGTGCCAGTAGTTCCCGGGACAGGGGTAATAGCAATCAGCCCCAGCATTTT	CASSSRDRGNSNQPQHF
TRBV5-1	-	TRBJ1-4	-	TGCGCCAGCAGCAACATGGGAGTTGCAACTAATGAAAAACTGTTTTTT	CASSNMGVATNEKLFF
TRBV28	TRBD1	TRBJ1-5	-	TGTGCCAGCAGTCCCGTGACCGGGACAGGGGATCAGCCCCAGCATTTT	CASSPVTGTGDQPQHF
TRBV4-3	TRBD2	TRBJ2-2	-	TGCGCCAGCAGCCAAGATTTAGGCGGGAGTAGCACCGGGGAGCTGTTTTTT	CASSQDLGGSSTGELFF
TRBV6-5	-	TRBJ1-4	-	TGTGCCAGCAAGGCAGGGCTTAATGGGGATGAAAAACTGTTTTTT	CASKAGLNGDEKLFF
TRBV7-9	TRBD1	TRBJ1-4	-	TGTGCCAGCAGCCTTCTGACAGGGGGGGAGACTGAAAAACTGTTTTTT	CASSLLTGGETEKLFF
TRBV19	TRBD1	TRBJ2-1	-	TGTGCCAGTAGTATGCAGGGGGCGTTCAATGAGCAGTTCTTC	CASSMQGAFNEQFF
TRBV19	TRBD2	TRBJ2-2	-	TGTGCCAGTAGTATCATAGCGGGAGAAAGCGGGGAGCTGTTTTTT	CASSIIAGESGELFF
TRBV20-1	-	TRBJ2-5	-	TGCAGTGCTAGTAAAGGGACTCCTGAGACCCAGTACTTC	CSASKGTPETQYF
TRBV5-6	TRBD1	TRBJ1-3	-	TGTGCCAGCAGCTCTGAAAGGTGGACAGGTTCTGGAAACACCATATATTTT	CASSSERWTGSGNTIYF
TRBV30	TRBD1	TRBJ1-3	-	TGTGCCTACAAGATGACAGGGACTGGAAACACCATATATTTT	CAYKMTGTGNTIYF
TRBV5-4	TRBD1	TRBJ1-1	-	TGTGCCAGCAGCCCCACACAGGGGGGGAACACTGAAGCTTTCTTT	CASSPTQGGNTEAFF
TRBV6-2/TRBV6-3	-	TRBJ1-1	-	TGTGCCAGCAGTTACGCGGGGGACACTGAAGCTTTCTTT	CASSYAGDTEAFF
TRBV7-3	TRBD2	TRBJ2-1	-	TGTGCCAGCAGCTTTCTCGGGGGGGACAATGAGCAGTTCTTC	CASSFLGGDNEQFF
TRBV19	TRBD1	TRBJ1-1	-	TGTGCCAGTAGTGGGACAGGGGGTTATTCGGACACTGAAGCTTTCTTT	CASSGTGGYSDTEAFF